This TCR beta chain comes out of a study of blood T cell repertoires in COVID-19. The CDR3 covers 15 residues. Per the germline V gene, CDR1 is MNHEY and CDR2 is SVGAGI. Deletions cut 2 bases from V and 2 bases from J, with 13 bases between. Per the original data handling: Using reference gene primer amplification, nucleated cell counts were estimated. This table comes from immunoSEQ multiplex PCR, and its TCRdb copy is limited to in-frame clones, with some not included. V and J calls and clone size come straight from that table; D and trimming were deduced from the DNA. This sample has roughly 500,000 clones, with roughly 90% found just once. The study recruited people aged about 18 to 95 years across around 24 US areas.

Sequencing input: PBMCs or T cells enriched from blood (not recorded which). V usage is TRBV6-5 and J usage is TRBJ2-7, with D tentatively TRBD1 (5 bases). The receptor's source is a middle-aged woman who had recovered from COVID-19. CDR3 in amino acids: CASSYVKGVPYEQYF. CDR3 coding DNA: TGTGCCAGCAGTTACGTTAAAGGGGTACCCTACGAGCAGTACTTC.